The source of this TCR beta chain is a study of blood T cells in healthy people across ages. Alongside a J-beta primer mix, a sample-barcoded 5' primer served in a second PCR lasting roughly 7 to 12 cycles. TCRdb reanalysed the 5' RACE reads using MiXCR and keeps one entry per CDR3 protein. The sample has roughly 2 million distinct CDR3 sequences; around half are singletons. Losses at the gene ends were 4 bases for V and 0 bases for J; bases not matched to a gene: 7. The CDR3 runs 16 residues. Germline assignment: CDR1 SNHLY and CDR2 FYNNEI. V and J are TRBV2 and TRBJ2-5; 8 bases are a match to TRBD1. Sequenced: blood. The receptor was isolated from a woman aged 40 to 50 in good health. The CDR3 region is CASSGQGPKYQETQYF. The CDR3 DNA follows: TGTGCCAGCAGTGGACAGGGGCCTAAGTACCAAGAGACCCAGTACTTC.